These 32 T cell receptor beta chains came from one sample sequenced in a study of human T cells and chemical hapten exposure. TCRdb processed the RACE reads anew with MiXCR; each CDR3 protein has one entry. The profile covers some 380,000 distinct CDR3 sequences, with 4.8% appearing a single time and around 2% taken by the ten largest. Specified time point: patch test 1, 2 weeks after DPC sensitization. The treatment was: therapeutic diphenylcyclopropenone sensitization with weekly scalp DPC. The source material was whole blood, sampled in connection with sensitization to the hapten diphenylcyclopropenone (DPC). The receptors derive from a woman between 45 and 65 years old with alopecia areata. Some clones in this sample may be carry-over from other donors' samples.

This clonotype showed up many times. In DNA form, the CDR3 reads TGTGCCAGCAGTTTATTGACAGGGGGCGCGCCTCAGCCCCAGCATTTT. This gives the protein CASSLLTGGAPQPQHF. This chain uses TRBV28 with TRBJ1-5; TRBD1 agrees at 10 bases. Germline lookup yields CDR1 MDHEN and CDR2 SYDVKM. The CDR3 spans 16 residues. V shed 1 base and J 6 bases; nucleotides not matched to a gene: 6.

This clonotype was seen ten or more times. The chain employs TRBV7-9 and TRBJ2-1; D might be TRBD1 or TRBD2, each matching 5 bases. Germline V gives CDR1 SEHNR, CDR2 FQNEAQ (reference sequence). The V end was cut by 3 bases, the J end by 6 bases, with 12 bases between. The CDR3 has 14 amino acids. The CDR3 here is CASSFQGERNEQFF. The CDR3 nucleotides read TGTGCCAGCAGCTTCCAGGGAGAGCGCAATGAGCAGTTCTTC.

This clonotype was counted ten times or more. The CDR3 DNA reads as TGTGCCAGCAGTCCTGACGCAACTAATGAAAAACTGTTTTTT. Amino acids: CASSPDATNEKLFF. The gene calls are TRBV6-2 or TRBV6-3 and TRBJ1-4, with D unclear. Trimming shortened V by 5 bases and J by 0 bases, and 7 bases separated the two germline ends. The germline V gene has CDR1 MNHEY and CDR2 SVGEGT. This CDR3 contains 14 residues.

The table lists this clonotype with many counts. The rearrangement uses TRBV20-1 and TRBJ2-3; 11 nucleotides match TRBD2. Germline CDR1 and CDR2: DFQATT and SNEGSKA (reference sequence). This CDR3 contains 13 residues. J lost 6 bases, V lost 3 bases, and 2 bases had no gene match. The CDR3: CSARRTSGDTQYF. In DNA, the CDR3 is TGCAGTGCTAGGCGGACTAGCGGGGATACGCAGTATTTT.

The V gene is TRBV12-3 or TRBV12-4, the J gene TRBJ1-2; D gene uncertain. The V and J ends lost 6 bases and 2 bases respectively, with 10 bases between them. The CDR3 runs 13 residues. The CDR3 region is CASSHGSNYGYTF. The CDR3 DNA is TGTGCCAGCAGCCACGGGAGCAACTATGGCTACACCTTC.

The chain is built from TRBV29-1 and TRBJ2-2; D is perhaps TRBD2 (5 bases). This CDR3 is 14 amino acids long. The V gene lost 5 bases and the J gene lost 4 bases, with 14 bases spanning the gap. Germline values: CDR1 SQVTM, CDR2 ANQGSEA. CDR3 sequence: CSVRASGLTGELFF. The CDR3 nucleotides read TGCAGCGTTCGGGCGTCAGGACTCACCGGGGAGCTGTTTTTT.

This clonotype was recorded many times. The rearrangement uses TRBV29-1 and TRBJ2-2; 7 nucleotides align to TRBD2. The CDR3 runs 16 residues. V was pared by 7 bases and J by 5 bases, with 16 bases of the junction left unmatched. Germline CDR1 and CDR2: SQVTM and ANQGSEA. The CDR3 DNA reads TGCAGCGCCAAAACCCCTACGGGGGGTCCTACCGGGGAGCTGTTTTTT. Its protein product is CSAKTPTGGPTGELFF.

This clonotype was detected many times. The rearrangement uses TRBV20-1 and TRBJ2-3; D might be TRBD2 (6 bases). Germline V gene data show CDR1 as DFQATT and CDR2 as SNEGSKA (reference sequence). The CDR3 loop spans 14 amino acids. V lost 0 bases, J lost 3 bases, and 10 bases lay in between. The CDR3 nucleotides read TGCAGTGCTAGAGAGGCGGGACGGACAGATACGCAGTATTTT. Protein sequence: CSAREAGRTDTQYF.

This clonotype was recorded at least ten times. V and J are TRBV20-1 and TRBJ2-3; D may correspond to TRBD1 or TRBD2 (6 bases each). The CDR3 runs to 13 residues. The V end lost 1 base, the J end lost 9 bases, and 14 bases lay between the germline ends. CDR1 is DFQATT and CDR2 is SNEGSKA in the germline V gene (reference sequence). The CDR3 region has the DNA TGCAGTGCTAGAGTAGGAGGGGGAGAGACGCAGTATTTT. It specifies CSARVGGGETQYF.

There are many counts of this clonotype. This chain uses TRBV20-1 with TRBJ1-5; D gene uncertain. V lost 3 bases and J lost 3, with 9 bases in between. The length of the CDR3 is 13 residues. Germline V CDR1 and CDR2: DFQATT, SNEGSKA (reference sequence). CDR3 in DNA: TGCAGTGCTAGCTCTGGGATCAATCAGCCCCAGCATTTT. Amino acids: CSASSGINQPQHF.

In this sample, this clonotype turned up a few times. V gene TRBV18 combines with J gene TRBJ1-2; no firm D call. The germline CDR1 and CDR2 sequences are KGHSH and LQKENI. The V gene lost 3 bases and the J gene lost 2 bases, with 10 bases spanning the gap. The CDR3 loop spans 14 amino acids. The CDR3 is CASSPPIPNYGYTF. The CDR3 DNA reads as TGTGCCAGCTCACCCCCGATTCCAAACTATGGCTACACCTTC.

The chain joins TRBV6-1 to TRBJ1-5, with 9 bases aligning to TRBD1. V shed 5 bases and J 2 bases; nucleotides not matched to a gene: 10. Looked up from germline, CDR1 is MNHNS and CDR2 is SASEGT. The CDR3 has 17 residues. CDR3 sequence (DNA): TGTGCCAGCAGTCACAGGGGGCTGAGGGCAGGCAATCAGCCCCAGCATTTT. Translating gives CASSHRGLRAGNQPQHF.

This clonotype has ten or more counts. The V call is TRBV6-6, the J call TRBJ2-7; no clear D. V gave up 6 bases and J gave up 6 bases, with 12 bases separating them. Germline V gene lookup returns CDR1 MNHNY and CDR2 SVGAGI (reference sequence). The CDR3 totals 12 residues. CDR3 sequence (DNA): TGTGCCAGCAGCTTCACGGGTGCCGAGCAGTACTTC. Translated, it gives CASSFTGAEQYF.

The chain joins TRBV2 to TRBJ2-1; D is ambiguous. Per the germline V gene, CDR1 is SNHLY and CDR2 is FYNNEI. The CDR3 is 11 amino acids. V lost 7 bases, J lost 9 bases, and 10 bases lay in between. The CDR3 DNA reads TGTGCCAGCAATCTAGAAGGTGAGCAGTTCTTC. Translated, it gives CASNLEGEQFF.

This clonotype was counted between two and nine times. The chain is built from TRBV18 and TRBJ1-5, with 8 bases aligning to TRBD1. This CDR3 comprises 18 residues. V lost 9 bases and J lost 1; bases outside the gene matches: 17. Germline values: CDR1 KGHSH, CDR2 LQKENI. For the CDR3, the DNA is TGTGCCAGGGAAACGCGGACAGGGCCGGGTGGAAGCAATCAGCCCCAGCATTTT. The encoded protein is CARETRTGPGGSNQPQHF.

This clonotype has a count of ten or more. The V gene is TRBV4-1, the J gene TRBJ2-7, with 8 bases that match TRBD2. CDR3 length equals 14 residues. Per germline, CDR1 MGHRA and CDR2 YSYEKL. V shed 1 base, J shed 6 bases, and the junction held 5 bases outside the gene matches. The CDR3 protein is CASSQVRGVIEQYF. CDR3 in DNA: TGCGCCAGCAGCCAAGTGCGGGGGGTAATCGAGCAGTACTTC.

This sequence joins TRBV6-5 and TRBJ2-5, with 8 bases lining up with TRBD1. The germline V gene encodes CDR1 MNHEY and CDR2 SVGAGI. After removal of 6 bases from V and 4 bases from J, the junction contained 10 bases not matched to a gene. The CDR3 spans 15 residues. DNA of the CDR3: TGTGCCAGCAGCGCAACCGGACAGGGCCTAGAGACCCAGTACTTC. The encoded protein is CASSATGQGLETQYF.

There are a few counts of this clonotype. The V call is TRBV19, the J call TRBJ1-2, with no clear D. CDR1 LNHDA and CDR2 SQIVND come from the germline V gene (reference sequence). This CDR3 comprises 13 residues. V shed 5 bases and J shed 5 bases, with 12 bases lying between them. The CDR3 DNA is TGTGCCAGTAGTCCCTTCGGGTTTTATGGCTACACCTTC. Residues: CASSPFGFYGYTF. Filled out from reference TRBV19 and TRBJ1-2, the complete variable domain reads DGGITQSPKYLFRKEGQNVTLSCEQNLNHDAMYWYRQDPGQGLRLIYYSQIVNDFQKGDIAEGYSVSREKKESFPLTVTSAQKNPTAFYLCASSPFGFYGYTFGSGTRLTVV.

The sample holds many counts of this clonotype. V and J are TRBV5-1 and TRBJ1-1; D may be TRBD1 (5 bases). CDR3 length: 13 residues. V lost 1 base, J lost 4 bases, and 8 bases lay in between. The germline gives CDR1 SGHRS, CDR2 YFSETQ. CDR3 loop: CASSLWGSTEAFF. CDR3 DNA: TGCGCCAGCAGCTTGTGGGGGAGCACTGAAGCTTTCTTT. The complete variable domain, with remaining parts taken from reference TRBV5-1 and TRBJ1-1, reads KAGVTQTPRYLIKTRGQQVTLSCSPISGHRSVSWYQQTPGQGLQFLFEYFSETQRNKGNFPGRFSGRQFSNSRSEMNVSTLELGDSALYLCASSLWGSTEAFFGQGTRLTVV.

V is TRBV20-1 and J is TRBJ2-3; tentatively, D is TRBD2 (7 bases). The CDR3 extends over 18 amino acids. V lost 1 base to trimming and J lost 2 bases, with 22 bases between them. CDR1 DFQATT and CDR2 SNEGSKA come from the germline V gene (reference sequence). CDR3 region: CSARGVAGGPFFTDTQYF. The CDR3 DNA is TGCAGTGCTAGAGGTGTAGCCGGGGGGCCTTTCTTCACAGATACGCAGTATTTT.

There are a few counts of this clonotype. The chain uses TRBV20-1 and TRBJ2-7; the D gene could be TRBD1 or TRBD2 (5 bases each). V gave up 3 bases and J gave up 5 bases, with 11 bases separating them. This CDR3 region has 12 residues. Per germline, CDR1 DFQATT and CDR2 SNEGSKA (reference sequence). CDR3 sequence: CSASPLGHEQYF. CDR3 coding DNA: TGCAGTGCTAGTCCCTTGGGACACGAGCAGTACTTC.

This clonotype was seen ten or more times. The chain carries TRBV28 and TRBJ1-2; D perhaps matches TRBD1 (5 bases). CDR1 and CDR2 from the germline V gene are MDHEN and SYDVKM. The CDR3 contains 15 residues. V was clipped by 3 bases and J by 14 bases, with 25 bases between them. Here the CDR3 DNA reads TGTGCCAGCAGTTTTTGGAAGGGGCAGGCCACTTTAGAGACCTTC. Translating gives CASSFWKGQATLETF.

This clonotype was counted at least ten times. The CDR3 nucleotides are TGTGCCAGCAGTTTCTACAGGGGAAAAACAGATACGCAGTATTTT. This codes for CASSFYRGKTDTQYF. The chain couples TRBV27 to TRBJ2-3, with TRBD1 identical over 7 bases. From germline, CDR1 is MNHEY and CDR2 SMNVEV (reference sequence). Trimming at V came to 3 bases and at J to 3 bases, leaving 6 bases not matched to a gene. This CDR3 is built from 15 residues.

The sample holds many counts of this clonotype. The chain links TRBV5-1 to TRBJ1-2; tentative D call: TRBD1 (6 bases). CDR3 length: 13 amino acids. V was cut by 0 bases and J by 7 bases, with 10 bases left in between. CDR1 and CDR2 (germline): SGHRS, YFSETQ. The CDR3 sequence is CASSLAGVTGYTF. The CDR3 region has the DNA TGCGCCAGCAGCTTGGCAGGGGTGACTGGCTACACCTTC.

In its sample, this clonotype was seen many times. The CDR3 sequence: CASSLGGAGGNTIYF. In DNA, the CDR3 is TGTGCCAGCAGCTTAGGGGGTGCAGGCGGAAACACCATATATTTT. The chain is built from TRBV11-2 and TRBJ1-3; D is uncertain. V was pared by 1 base and J by 4 bases, with 11 bases between. CDR1 is SGHAT, CDR2 FQNNGV, per germline. The CDR3 covers 15 residues.

Of note for this clonotype: Compared with germline, one end of the junction differs, possibly owing to a read error. The chain couples TRBV6-6 to TRBJ2-3; no clear D. The CDR3 loop spans 16 amino acids. Germline loops: CDR1 MNHNY, CDR2 SVGAGI (reference sequence). CDR3 sequence: CTSSYSSIRTSDTQYF. The CDR3 DNA follows: TGTACCAGCAGTTACTCGAGTATCAGAACCTCAGATACGCAGTATTTT.

This clonotype appeared many times. The genes are TRBV12-3 or TRBV12-4 and TRBJ2-1; possibly TRBD2 for D (6 bases). The CDR3 totals 12 residues. Trimming cost V 3 bases and J 8 bases, with 8 bases left between them. This chain's CDR3 is CASSLWGDEQFF. The CDR3 nucleotides are TGTGCCAGCAGTTTGTGGGGGGATGAGCAGTTCTTC.

Only a few counts were recorded for this clonotype. The chain has TRBV11-2 and TRBJ2-5; 11 bases match TRBD2. The CDR3 has 16 residues. Losses at the gene ends were 5 bases for V and 3 bases for J; bases not matched to a gene: 8. The germline V gene has CDR1 SGHAT and CDR2 FQNNGV. CDR3 sequence (DNA): TGTGCCAGCAGCCCCAGGCTAGCGGGAGGCGAAGAGACCCAGTACTTC. As protein: CASSPRLAGGEETQYF.

This clonotype was detected a few times. This chain connects TRBV2 to TRBJ2-1; 7 bases are a match to TRBD1. The V gene end was trimmed by 3 bases and the J gene end by 2 bases; junction bases not matched to a gene: 4. This CDR3 comprises 15 residues. Germline V gene sequence: CDR1 SNHLY, CDR2 FYNNEI. The CDR3 nucleotides read TGTGCCAGCAGTGAGGCCGGGACAGCCTACAATGAGCAGTTCTTC. This translates into CASSEAGTAYNEQFF.

The sample holds a few counts of this clonotype. The chain combines TRBV25-1 with TRBJ2-7; TRBD1 aligns across 7 bases. The CDR3 extends over 13 amino acids. V gave up 5 bases and J gave up 1 base; unmatched junction bases: 2. In germline, CDR1 is MGHDK, CDR2 SYGVNS. CDR3 loop: CASSRQGSYEQYF. CDR3 bases: TGTGCCAGCAGTCGACAGGGTTCCTACGAGCAGTACTTC.

In this sample, this clonotype turned up many times. This chain connects TRBV7-6 to TRBJ1-6; no firm D call. This CDR3 is built from 17 residues. The ends were cut back, 4 bases at V and 8 bases at J, with 21 bases in the middle. The germline CDR1 and CDR2 sequences are SGHVS and FNYEAQ. The CDR3 DNA follows: TGTGCCAGCAGCTCCCTCGACTTGCCCGGACCCTATTCACCCCTCCACTTT. Protein sequence: CASSSLDLPGPYSPLHF.

This clonotype turned up a few times. The gene calls are TRBV5-1 and TRBJ2-5; the match to TRBD1 covers 8 bases. The ends lost 2 bases at V and 2 bases at J; junction bases unmatched: 8. This CDR3 has 16 amino acids. Germline values: CDR1 SGHRS, CDR2 YFSETQ. The CDR3 is CASSFGQGRLQETQYF. CDR3 coding DNA: TGCGCCAGCAGCTTTGGACAGGGTAGATTGCAAGAGACCCAGTACTTC.